The sequence of this TCR beta chain was determined in a study of technical replicates of blood from several donors. Sequencing used immunoSEQ multiplex PCR; TCRdb keeps in-frame clones, though not all of them. The repertoire holds 80,000 to 100,000 clones, with 95% as singletons. The germline CDR1 and CDR2 sequences are PRHDT and FYEKMQ (reference sequence). V lost 4 bases to trimming and J lost 0 bases, with 10 bases between them. The CDR3 contains 16 residues. Sample: T cells isolated from PBMCs. The sequence was collected from a human donor in good health. The chain carries TRBV13 and TRBJ2-6, with a tentative D call TRBD1 (5 bases). This CDR3 is CASSSGHISGANVLTF. CDR3 DNA sequence: TGTGCCAGCAGCTCCGGACACATCTCTGGGGCCAACGTCCTGACTTTC.